The sequence of this T cell receptor (beta chain) was determined in a study of cytomegalovirus exposure and HLA in healthy donors. The PCR made use of 60 Vbeta and 13 Jbeta primers. TCRdb keeps only in-frame clones here, not all; method: immunoSEQ multiplex PCR. The listing records under 150,000 clones. Remarks on this clone: What it binds is unknown.

This CDR3 is built from 16 residues. Looked up from germline, CDR1 is MDHEN and CDR2 is SYDVKM. The V gene lost 4 bases and the J gene lost 7 bases, with 23 bases spanning the gap. Study-wide results and caveats: In an earlier analysis, about 87% or about 30%: the productive usage of most TCR beta V segments.

The chain couples TRBV28 to TRBJ2-7; weak D call: TRBD1 (6 bases). The sequence came from a woman in her sixties in good health and CMV-seronegative. Sequencing was carried out using PBMCs. CDR3 loop: CASSSWTVLTQREQYF. The CDR3 nucleotides are TGTGCCAGCAGTTCCTGGACAGTTCTGACCCAGAGGGAGCAGTACTTC.